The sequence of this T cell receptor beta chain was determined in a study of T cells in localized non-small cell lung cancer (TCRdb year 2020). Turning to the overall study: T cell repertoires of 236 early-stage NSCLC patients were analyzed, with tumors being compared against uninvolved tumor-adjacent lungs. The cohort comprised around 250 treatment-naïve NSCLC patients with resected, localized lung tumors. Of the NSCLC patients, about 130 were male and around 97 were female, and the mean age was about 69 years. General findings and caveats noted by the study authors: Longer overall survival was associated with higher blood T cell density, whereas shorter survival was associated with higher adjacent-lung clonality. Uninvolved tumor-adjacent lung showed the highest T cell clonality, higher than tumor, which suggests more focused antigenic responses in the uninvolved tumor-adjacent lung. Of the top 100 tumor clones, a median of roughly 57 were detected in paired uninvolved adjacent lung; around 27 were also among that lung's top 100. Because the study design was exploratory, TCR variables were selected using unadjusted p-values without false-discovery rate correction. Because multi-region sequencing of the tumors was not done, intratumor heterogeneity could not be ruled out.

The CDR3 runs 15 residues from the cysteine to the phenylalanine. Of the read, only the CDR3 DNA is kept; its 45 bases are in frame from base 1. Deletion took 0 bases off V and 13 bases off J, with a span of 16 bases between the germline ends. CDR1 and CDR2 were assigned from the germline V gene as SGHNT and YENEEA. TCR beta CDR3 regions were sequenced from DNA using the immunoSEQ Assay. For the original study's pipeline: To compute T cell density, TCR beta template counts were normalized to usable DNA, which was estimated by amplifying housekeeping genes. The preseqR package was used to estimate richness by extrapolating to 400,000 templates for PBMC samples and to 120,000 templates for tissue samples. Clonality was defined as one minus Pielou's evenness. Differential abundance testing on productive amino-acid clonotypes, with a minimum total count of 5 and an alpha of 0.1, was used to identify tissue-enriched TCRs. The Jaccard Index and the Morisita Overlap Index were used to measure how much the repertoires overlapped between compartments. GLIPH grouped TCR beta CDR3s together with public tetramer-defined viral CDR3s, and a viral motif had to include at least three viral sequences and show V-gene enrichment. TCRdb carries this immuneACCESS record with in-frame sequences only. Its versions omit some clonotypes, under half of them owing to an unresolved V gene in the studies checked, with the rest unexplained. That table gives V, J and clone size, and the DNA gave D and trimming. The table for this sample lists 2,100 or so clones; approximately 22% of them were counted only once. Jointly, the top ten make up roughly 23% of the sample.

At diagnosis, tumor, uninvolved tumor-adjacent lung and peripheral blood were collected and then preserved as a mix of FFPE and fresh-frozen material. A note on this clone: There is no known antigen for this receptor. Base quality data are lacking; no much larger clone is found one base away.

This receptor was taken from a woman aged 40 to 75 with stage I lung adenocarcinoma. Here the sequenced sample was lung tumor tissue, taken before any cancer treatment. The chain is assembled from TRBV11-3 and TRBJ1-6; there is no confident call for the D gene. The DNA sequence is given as TGTGCCAGCAGCTTAGACTTCCGGAACTCGGAGCCCCTCCACTTT. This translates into CASSLDFRNSEPLHF. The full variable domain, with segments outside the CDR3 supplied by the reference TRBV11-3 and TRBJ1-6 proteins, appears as EAGVVQSPRYKIIEKKQPVAFWCNPISGHNTLYWYLQNLGQGPELLIRYENEEAVDDSQLPKDRFSAERLKGVDSTLKIQPAELGDSAVYLCASSLDFRNSEPLHFGNGTRLTVT.